This record looks at one T cell receptor beta chain sequence and its context. Trimming removed 2 bases from V and 0 bases from J, with 10 bases in between. Germline CDR1 is SGHTA and CDR2 is FQGNSA. The CDR3 extends over 15 amino acids. Assay used: immunoSEQ multiplex PCR; TCRdb lists only in-frame clones, some missing. The sample consists of tens of thousands of clones, approximately 79% of them appearing once. This specimen comes from a study of T cells in narcolepsy. J is TRBJ1-1 and V is TRBV7-2; D may be TRBD1 (6 bases). The specimen was memory (CD45RA-) CD4+ T cells from blood. The TCR originated in a human donor in good health. Here the CDR3 reads CASSLHWGLNTEAFF. The CDR3 nucleotides read TGTGCCAGCAGCTTACATTGGGGGCTGAACACTGAAGCTTTCTTT.